This passage covers 7 T cell receptor beta chains from one sample sequenced in a study of OX40 agonist ivuxolimab in advanced cancers. Receptor amplification or capture employed the immunoSEQ multiplex PCR assay. Here the immuneACCESS table is served through TCRdb, limited to in-frame sequences with V and J called. Missing clones are a known gap in these copies; in checked studies unresolved V genes cover under half, and the rest lacks a known reason. The sample contains tens of thousands of clones, about 91% of them found a single time. Of the sample, roughly 6.9% is held by the ten largest clones. The specimen was CD4+ or CD8+ T cells sorted from blood, collected in a trial of the OX40 agonist ivuxolimab. The receptor set was obtained from an adult with an advanced solid tumor such as melanoma, head and neck, liver or kidney cancer.

This chain uses TRBV9 with TRBJ2-1, with D hard to call. The ends were cut back, 0 bases at V and 4 bases at J, with 5 bases in the middle. Germline-derived CDR1 and CDR2 are SGDLS and YYNGEE. The CDR3 is 13 residues long. CDR3 residues: CASSVEFYNEQFF. CDR3 DNA: TGTGCCAGCAGCGTAGAGTTTTACAATGAGCAGTTCTTC.

The V and J genes are TRBV18 and TRBJ2-7; a weak D match, TRBD2 (6 bases). The germline V gene has CDR1 KGHSH and CDR2 LQKENI. V lost 1 base and J 6 bases, leaving 19 bases between the germline ends. The CDR3 length is 16 residues. The CDR3 spells CASSPRAGASDGEQYF. CDR3 bases: TGTGCCAGCTCACCACGGGCCGGGGCTAGCGACGGCGAGCAGTACTTC.

The chain employs TRBV6-6 and TRBJ1-4; TRBD1 is a possible D gene (5 bases). CDR3 size: 15 residues. CDR1 and CDR2 (germline): MNHNY, SVGAGI (reference sequence). V dropped 6 bases and J dropped 3 bases, with 14 bases sitting between them. In nucleotides, the CDR3 is TGTGCCAGCAGAGACCCCAGGGAAGCTAATGAAAAACTGTTTTTT. Its translation: CASRDPREANEKLFF.

The chain carries TRBV10-3 and TRBJ1-2; 9 positions match TRBD1. V was clipped by 6 bases and J by 1 base; unmatched bases: 3. Germline V CDR1 and CDR2: ENHRY, SYGVKD. The CDR3 runs to 14 residues. CDR3 DNA: TGTGCCATCAGACCGGGACAGGGTAACTATGGCTACACCTTC. Translation: CAIRPGQGNYGYTF.

The V call is TRBV2, the J call TRBJ2-3; 10 bases line up with TRBD2. This CDR3 is built from 15 residues. After removal of 6 bases from V and 3 bases from J, the junction contained 6 bases not matched to a gene. CDR1 and CDR2 (germline): SNHLY, FYNNEI. CDR3 nucleotides: TGTGCCAGCAGCTCACTACTAGCGGGAACAGATACGCAGTATTTT. Translation: CASSSLLAGTDTQYF.

This clone was detected only a few times. The chain is built from TRBV2 and TRBJ2-7; perhaps TRBD1 as D (5 bases). Germline V gene sequence: CDR1 SNHLY, CDR2 FYNNEI. Trimming pared 7 bases from V and 2 bases from J, leaving 15 bases between. CDR3 length: 14 amino acids. CDR3 DNA sequence: TGTGCCAGCACCCGAGACAGTACCGCCTACGAGCAGTACTTC. This translates into CASTRDSTAYEQYF.

The V and J genes are TRBV6-4 and TRBJ2-1; TRBD2 might be the D (5 bases). The CDR3 sequence is 13 residues long. Germline lookup yields CDR1 MRHNA and CDR2 SNTAGT. Trimming removed 3 bases at V and 7 bases at J, with 10 bases between. The DNA of the CDR3 is TGTGCCAGCAGTGAGGGGAGTGCGAATGAGCAGTTCTTC. Residues: CASSEGSANEQFF.